This TCR beta chain came from a study of PD-L1 blockade in urothelial cancer. The table came from immunoSEQ multiplex PCR; TCRdb's copy has only in-frame clones and leaves some out. The data contain about 130,000 clones, approximately 84% of them singletons. The germline CDR1 and CDR2 sequences are PRHDT and FYEKMQ (reference sequence). Trimming cost V 5 bases and J 9 bases; bases outside gene matches: 16. The length of the CDR3 is 17 residues. The sample's time point: pretreatment peripheral blood. This sequence joins TRBV13 and TRBJ2-1, with 10 bases lining up with TRBD2. Sequencing used PBMCs, obtained around atezolizumab (anti-PD-L1) treatment. This TCR derives from a man aged 50-60 years with urothelial cancer. CDR3 bases: TGTGCCAGCAGCCACCTACCTAGCGGGAGTATCGGTAGTGAGCAGTTCTTC. Protein product: CASSHLPSGSIGSEQFF.